A selection of T cell receptor beta chains follows, all from one sample in a study of blood T cell repertoires in COVID-19. Measured with immunoSEQ multiplex PCR; TCRdb has only the in-frame clones, and not every one. Of some 70,000 clones listed, 87% were seen once; the top ten hold around 3.7%. Sample: peripheral blood. The receptor set was obtained from a woman between 45 and 65 years old with COVID-19, enrolled during active disease. Each CDR3 is given with its conserved first and last residue. The D gene is left open where the match is weak. Part of the rows lack a size; the others show once, few, many or a class for expanded clones.

V gene	D gene	clone size	J gene	CDR3 protein	CDR3 DNA
TRBV10-3	TRBD1	NA	TRBJ2-7	CAISDTDRGEQYF	TGTGCCATCAGTGACACGGACAGGGGCGAGCAGTACTTC
TRBV18	TRBD1	NA	TRBJ2-3	CASSPSQQGATDTQYF	TGTGCCAGCTCACCATCGCAGCAGGGGGCTACAGATACGCAGTATTTT
TRBV6-5	NA	NA	TRBJ2-2	CASIRTGTTTGELFF	TGTGCCAGCATCCGGACCGGGACAACCACCGGGGAGCTGTTTTTT
TRBV27	TRBD1	NA	TRBJ2-7	CASSSLRTGGNEQYF	TGTGCCAGCAGTTCCCTCCGGACAGGGGGGAACGAGCAGTACTTC
TRBV5-1	NA	NA	TRBJ1-2	CASSLGQVYGYTF	TGCGCCAGCAGCTTGGGACAGGTCTATGGCTACACCTTC
TRBV7-6	NA	NA	TRBJ2-2	CASKLTRNTGELFF	TGTGCCAGCAAGTTGACTAGGAACACCGGGGAGCTGTTTTTT
TRBV2	NA	NA	TRBJ2-5	CASSLGTGVGGTQYF	TGTGCCAGCAGCCTAGGGACCGGCGTGGGGGGGACCCAGTACTTC
TRBV6-6	TRBD1	NA	TRBJ1-4	CAISTQGTNEKLFF	TGTGCCATCTCCACACAGGGGACTAATGAAAAACTGTTTTTT
TRBV28	TRBD2	NA	TRBJ2-5	CASASSGWAETQYF	TGTGCCAGCGCCAGTAGCGGGTGGGCGGAGACCCAGTACTTC
TRBV4-1	NA	NA	TRBJ2-2	CASSRLATGELFF	TGCGCCAGCAGCCGGTTGGCCACCGGGGAGCTGTTTTTT
TRBV3-1/TRBV3-2	NA	NA	TRBJ2-2	CASSPGVPRNTGELFF	TGTGCCAGCAGCCCGGGGGTCCCTAGAAACACCGGGGAGCTGTTTTTT
TRBV9	NA	once	TRBJ2-3	CASSQQGLGTDTQYF	TGTGCCAGCAGCCAACAGGGATTGGGCACAGATACGCAGTATTTT
TRBV24-1	TRBD2	NA	TRBJ2-7	CATSDTGTRPYEQYF	TGTGCCACCAGTGACACCGGGACTAGACCCTACGAGCAGTACTTC
TRBV5-1	NA	NA	TRBJ1-1	CASSFTARMGAEAFF	TGCGCCAGCAGCTTTACAGCAAGGATGGGCGCTGAAGCTTTCTTT
TRBV28	TRBD1	once	TRBJ1-3	CASSPESGQGAAGNTIYF	TGTGCCAGCAGTCCGGAATCCGGACAGGGGGCAGCTGGAAACACCATATATTTT
TRBV18	NA	NA	TRBJ2-1	CASSPRRDWTDEQFF	TGTGCCAGCTCACCACGGAGGGATTGGACGGATGAGCAGTTCTTC
TRBV10-3	TRBD2	NA	TRBJ2-1	CAITSGTYNEQFF	TGTGCCATCACTAGCGGCACTTACAATGAGCAGTTCTTC
TRBV7-2	NA	NA	TRBJ1-1	CASSPLRSVNTEAFF	TGTGCCAGCAGCCCGCTCAGGTCTGTGAACACTGAAGCTTTCTTT
TRBV2	NA	once	TRBJ2-5	CASRQLKTQYF	TGTGCCAGCAGGCAACTCAAGACCCAGTACTTC
TRBV1	NA	NA	TRBJ2-2	CTSSPCAGELFF	TGCACCAGCAGCCCGTGTGCCGGGGAGCTGTTTTTT
TRBV19	TRBD1	NA	TRBJ2-7	CASSIVRTGFYEQYF	TGTGCCAGTAGTATAGTGAGGACAGGGTTCTACGAGCAGTACTTC
TRBV5-3	TRBD2	once	TRBJ2-3	CARSLGGLPGGTQYF	TGTGCCAGAAGCTTGGGTGGACTCCCGGGGGGGACGCAGTATTTT
TRBV19	NA	NA	TRBJ2-7	CASSIDRAYEQYF	TGTGCCAGTAGTATTGACAGAGCCTACGAGCAGTACTTC
TRBV6-2/TRBV6-3	NA	NA	TRBJ2-5	CASSYAGATQYF	TGTGCCAGCAGTTATGCGGGGGCGACCCAGTACTTC
TRBV10-3	TRBD2	once	TRBJ2-1	CANALGLAGDNEQFF	TGTGCCAACGCTCTGGGACTAGCGGGGGACAATGAGCAGTTCTTC
TRBV3-1/TRBV3-2	NA	NA	TRBJ2-2	CASRAGGELFF	TGTGCCAGCAGGGCAGGCGGGGAGCTGTTTTTT
TRBV18	TRBD1	NA	TRBJ2-7	CASSRTGGSLPLEQYF	TGTGCCAGCTCACGAACAGGGGGCTCCCTCCCTCTCGAGCAGTACTTC
TRBV30	NA	NA	TRBJ1-5	CAWSVSGMSVNQPQHF	TGTGCCTGGAGTGTCTCGGGTATGTCAGTCAATCAGCCCCAGCATTTT
TRBV6-5	NA	NA	TRBJ1-5	CASSYGGASNQPQHF	TGTGCCAGCAGTTACGGGGGGGCGAGCAATCAGCCCCAGCATTTT
TRBV19	TRBD1	NA	TRBJ1-5	CASSGSDRGSTQPQHF	TGTGCCAGTAGTGGATCGGACAGGGGGTCCACTCAGCCCCAGCATTTT
TRBV30	NA	NA	TRBJ1-1	CAWSTLGRGTEAFF	TGTGCCTGGAGTACCCTGGGGCGGGGCACTGAAGCTTTCTTT
TRBV7-9	NA	NA	TRBJ2-2	CASSLVGWRRIDTGELFF	TGTGCCAGCAGCTTAGTAGGGTGGAGGAGGATCGACACCGGGGAGCTGTTTTTT
TRBV9	TRBD2	few	TRBJ2-1	CASSVLASGNNEQFF	TGTGCCAGCAGCGTATTGGCTAGCGGGAACAATGAGCAGTTCTTC
TRBV15	TRBD2	NA	TRBJ2-5	CATSRETAWSGVETQYF	TGTGCCACCAGCAGAGAGACCGCCTGGAGCGGGGTAGAGACCCAGTACTTC
TRBV24-1	TRBD1	NA	TRBJ2-3	CATSDPRQGGTDTQYF	TGTGCCACCAGTGATCCCAGACAGGGAGGCACAGATACGCAGTATTTT
TRBV5-1	NA	once	TRBJ1-3	CASSLAGEAGNTIYF	TGCGCCAGCAGCTTGGCCGGGGAAGCTGGAAACACCATATATTTT
TRBV2	NA	NA	TRBJ1-5	CASRGQNGQPQHF	TGTGCCAGCAGAGGACAAAACGGTCAGCCCCAGCATTTT